Listed below are T cell receptor beta chains from one sample, sequenced in a study of cytomegalovirus exposure and HLA in healthy donors. Produced via immunoSEQ multiplex PCR; TCRdb's table is partial and in-frame only. The repertoire holds 150,000 or so clones, around 79% seen once, with approximately 7.7% in the top ten. Sequencing used PBMCs. These receptors were obtained from a man aged 25-45 years in good health and CMV-seropositive. CDR3s include the opening cysteine and the closing phenylalanine or tryptophan. Each record gives: V gene, clone size, J gene, CDR3 length, D gene, CDR3 protein, CDR3 DNA. D genes are given only for firm matches. Where a row states a size, it is once, few, many or the class of an expanded clone; other rows omit it.

>TRBV28|.|TRBJ2-7|14|TRBD1
CASSLGGQGDEQYF
TGTGCCAGCAGTTTAGGTGGACAGGGGGACGAGCAGTACTTC
>TRBV5-1|.|TRBJ1-1|14|.
CASSFWGENTEAFF
TGCGCCAGCAGCTTCTGGGGAGAGAACACTGAAGCTTTCTTT
>TRBV6-1|.|TRBJ2-1|16|TRBD1
CASSEAPGQGDNEQFF
TGTGCCAGCAGTGAAGCGCCGGGACAGGGAGACAATGAGCAGTTCTTC
>TRBV6-5|.|TRBJ1-2|15|.
CASSPRQFANYGYTF
TGTGCCAGCAGTCCTCGACAGTTCGCCAACTATGGCTACACCTTC
>TRBV30|.|TRBJ1-4|14|TRBD1
CAWTLGTGYEKLFF
TGTGCCTGGACCCTCGGGACAGGGTATGAAAAACTGTTTTTT
>TRBV4-1|.|TRBJ1-2|15|TRBD1
CASSQSRDSGSGYTF
TGCGCCAGCAGCCAATCCCGGGACAGCGGGTCTGGCTACACCTTC
>TRBV19|.|TRBJ1-2|14|.
CASNQPGTNYGYTF
TGTGCCAGTAACCAGCCAGGGACTAACTATGGCTACACCTTC
>TRBV7-9|.|TRBJ1-4|16|.
CASSFPGDRTNEKLFF
TGTGCCAGCAGCTTTCCGGGGGACCGAACTAATGAAAAACTGTTTTTT
>TRBV2|few|TRBJ2-4|15|TRBD1
CASSVLTGWSNIQYF
TGTGCCAGCAGTGTGTTGACAGGGTGGTCGAACATTCAGTACTTC
>TRBV19|.|TRBJ1-1|14|.
CASSIQGIRTEAFF
TGTGCCAGTAGTATACAGGGTATAAGGACTGAAGCTTTCTTT
>TRBV9|.|TRBJ2-5|15|TRBD2
CASSRGPAGEETQYF
TGTGCCAGCAGCCGCGGCCCGGCGGGGGAAGAGACCCAGTACTTC
>TRBV7-2|few|TRBJ2-3|15|TRBD2
CASSLDSSGGDTQYF
TGTGCCAGCAGCTTAGACTCCAGCGGGGGAGATACGCAGTATTTT
>TRBV27|.|TRBJ2-1|11|.
CASSPRTMQFF
TGTGCCAGCAGTCCCCGGACTATGCAGTTCTTC
>TRBV11-2|.|TRBJ2-1|16|TRBD2
CASSSPLAGGPGEQFF
TGTGCCAGCAGCAGTCCTCTAGCGGGAGGGCCGGGTGAGCAGTTCTTC
>TRBV6-5|.|TRBJ1-2|14|.
CASTKGLRPEGYTF
TGTGCCAGCACCAAGGGGCTGCGGCCGGAGGGCTACACCTTC
>TRBV7-6|few|TRBJ2-2|15|TRBD2
CASSLGTSGTGELFF
TGTGCCAGCAGCTTGGGGACTAGCGGCACCGGGGAGCTGTTTTTT
>TRBV28|.|TRBJ2-7|15|TRBD1
CASSYRGEFRGEQYF
TGTGCCAGCAGTTACAGGGGGGAGTTTCGAGGGGAGCAGTACTTC
>TRBV28|.|TRBJ1-5|13|TRBD1
CASSLTGVQPQHF
TGTGCCAGCAGCTTAACAGGGGTCCAGCCCCAGCATTTT
>TRBV4-1|.|TRBJ1-4|14|TRBD1
CASSQTGESGKLFF
TGCGCCAGCAGCCAGACAGGGGAGTCAGGAAAACTGTTTTTT
>TRBV5-1|.|TRBJ2-3|12|.
CASSLDGETQYF
TGCGCCAGCAGTCTTGATGGGGAGACGCAGTATTTT
>TRBV28|.|TRBJ2-5|16|TRBD2
CASSFGLAGGRETQYF
TGTGCCAGCAGTTTCGGACTAGCGGGAGGTCGGGAGACCCAGTACTTC
>TRBV9|.|TRBJ2-5|18|TRBD1
CASSVRDRIRLGPETQYF
TGTGCCAGCAGCGTTCGGGACAGGATACGACTAGGCCCAGAGACCCAGTACTTC
>TRBV2|.|TRBJ1-2|11|.
CASSPQDGYTF
TGTGCCAGCAGTCCTCAGGATGGCTACACCTTC
>TRBV4-1|.|TRBJ2-7|15|.
CASSQGSRDLSEQYF
TGCGCCAGCAGCCAAGGATCGCGGGATCTGTCCGAGCAGTACTTC
>TRBV5-6|.|TRBJ1-3|16|TRBD1
CASSLGTGGSGNTIYF
TGTGCCAGCAGCTTGGGGACAGGGGGCAGTGGAAACACCATATATTTT
>TRBV5-3|.|TRBJ1-1|16|.
CARSFSNGEGSTEAFF
TGTGCCAGAAGCTTCTCCAACGGGGAAGGTTCCACTGAAGCTTTCTTT
>TRBV10-3|.|TRBJ2-1|15|TRBD2
CAISEREGLYNEQFF
TGTGCCATCAGTGAGCGGGAGGGCCTGTACAATGAGCAGTTCTTC
>TRBV4-1|once|TRBJ2-7|15|TRBD1
CASSLSGTGDYEQYF
TGCGCCAGCAGCCTTTCCGGGACAGGGGACTACGAGCAGTACTTC
>TRBV12-5|.|TRBJ2-5|13|.
CASGTPGQETQYF
TGTGCTAGTGGTACCCCCGGCCAAGAGACCCAGTACTTC
>TRBV5-8|once|TRBJ1-4|14|TRBD1
CASNRTGEDEKLFF
TGTGCCAGCAACCGGACAGGGGAGGACGAAAAACTGTTTTTT
>TRBV4-2|.|TRBJ1-2|17|.
CASSQDPGPGANYGYTF
TGTGCCAGCAGCCAAGATCCGGGTCCAGGGGCTAACTATGGCTACACCTTC
>TRBV10-3|few|TRBJ1-5|15|.
CAISPDGDHNQPQHF
TGTGCCATCAGCCCGGACGGGGATCACAATCAGCCCCAGCATTTT
>TRBV27|few|TRBJ1-5|14|TRBD1
CASTPGTGNQPQHF
TGTGCCAGCACCCCGGGGACAGGCAATCAGCCCCAGCATTTT
>TRBV25-1|.|TRBJ1-3|14|.
CASSKDSLSNTIYF
TGTGCCAGCAGTAAAGACAGCTTAAGCAACACCATATATTTT
>TRBV12-5|.|TRBJ2-1|16|TRBD2
CASGLSLAGAIGEQFF
TGTGCTAGTGGTTTGTCGCTAGCGGGGGCGATAGGAGAGCAGTTCTTC
>TRBV15|.|TRBJ2-3|16|TRBD2
CATSRGTSAVTDTQYF
TGTGCCACCAGCAGAGGAACTAGCGCCGTGACAGATACGCAGTATTTT
>TRBV4-1|.|TRBJ2-1|16|.
CASSPLLEGRRDEQFF
TGCGCCAGCAGCCCCCTTTTGGAGGGGAGGCGTGATGAGCAGTTCTTC
>TRBV5-1|few|TRBJ2-7|13|TRBD1
CASSLGQGFEQYF
TGCGCCAGCAGTTTGGGACAGGGATTCGAGCAGTACTTC
>TRBV18|.|TRBJ2-7|15|TRBD1
CASSPGTGSTNEQYF
TGTGCCAGCTCACCCGGGACAGGGAGTACAAACGAGCAGTACTTC
>TRBV2|.|TRBJ2-1|13|TRBD2
CASSVLGGREQFF
TGTGCCAGCAGTGTATTGGGAGGGAGGGAGCAGTTCTTC
>TRBV2|.|TRBJ2-1|15|TRBD1
CASTDLDRGEGEQFF
TGTGCCAGCACCGACCTCGACAGGGGAGAGGGTGAGCAGTTCTTC
>TRBV5-4|.|TRBJ2-7|13|TRBD1
CASSPDRGIEQYF
TGTGCCAGCAGCCCGGACAGGGGGATCGAGCAGTACTTC
>TRBV28|once|TRBJ2-7|12|.
CAARRGRYEQYF
TGTGCCGCCCGTCGAGGGCGCTACGAGCAGTACTTC
>TRBV28|few|TRBJ1-1|14|.
CAGRGGTGNTEAFF
TGTGCCGGACGCGGGGGCACCGGGAACACTGAAGCTTTCTTT
>TRBV14|.|TRBJ2-1|15|TRBD2
CASSSEGLALNEQFF
TGTGCCAGCAGTTCGGAGGGACTAGCGCTAAATGAGCAGTTCTTC
>TRBV7-2|once|TRBJ2-2|14|.
CASSLVQNTGELFF
TGTGCCAGCAGCTTAGTACAGAACACCGGGGAGCTGTTTTTT
>TRBV15|.|TRBJ2-3|14|.
CATSFAGSTDTQYF
TGTGCCACCAGTTTTGCGGGGAGCACAGATACGCAGTATTTT
>TRBV7-6|.|TRBJ1-2|15|TRBD1
CASSLYTGGGSGYTF
TGTGCCAGCAGCTTATATACAGGGGGCGGGAGTGGCTACACCTTC
>TRBV4-2|few|TRBJ1-1|15|TRBD1
CASSYRGQANTEAFF
TGTGCCAGCAGCTACCGGGGACAGGCTAACACTGAAGCTTTCTTT